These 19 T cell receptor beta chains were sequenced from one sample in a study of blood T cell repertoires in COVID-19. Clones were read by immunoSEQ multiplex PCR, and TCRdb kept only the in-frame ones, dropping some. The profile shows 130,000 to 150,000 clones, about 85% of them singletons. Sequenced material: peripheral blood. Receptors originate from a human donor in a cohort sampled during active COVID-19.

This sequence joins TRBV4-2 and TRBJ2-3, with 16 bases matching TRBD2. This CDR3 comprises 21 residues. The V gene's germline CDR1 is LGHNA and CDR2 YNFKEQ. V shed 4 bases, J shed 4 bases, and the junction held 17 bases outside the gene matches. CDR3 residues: CASSPVAPGTSGGAGADTQYF. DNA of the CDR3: TGTGCCAGCAGCCCCGTAGCACCTGGGACTAGCGGGGGGGCCGGGGCAGATACGCAGTATTTT.

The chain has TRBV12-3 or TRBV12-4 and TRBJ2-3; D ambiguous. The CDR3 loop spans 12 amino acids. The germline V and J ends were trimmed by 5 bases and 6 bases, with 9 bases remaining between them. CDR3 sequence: CASSLSLDTQYF. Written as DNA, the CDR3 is TGTGCCAGCAGTCTCTCTTTGGATACGCAGTATTTT.

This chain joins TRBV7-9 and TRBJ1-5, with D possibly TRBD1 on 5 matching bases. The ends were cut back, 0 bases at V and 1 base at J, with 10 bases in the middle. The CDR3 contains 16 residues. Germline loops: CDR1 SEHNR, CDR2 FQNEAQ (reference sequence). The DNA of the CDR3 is TGTGCCAGCAGCTTAGCCCCCCAGGGAAGCAATCAGCCCCAGCATTTT. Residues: CASSLAPQGSNQPQHF.

CDR3 coding DNA: TGTGCCAGCAGCTTAAAGGACAGGGGGGGCTACGAGCAGTACTTC. It codes for CASSLKDRGGYEQYF. The chain has TRBV13 and TRBJ2-7; 10 bases are shared with TRBD1. The CDR3 length is 15 residues. CDR1 is PRHDT and CDR2 is FYEKMQ in the germline V gene (reference sequence). V gave up 2 bases and J gave up 3 bases; unmatched junction bases: 4.

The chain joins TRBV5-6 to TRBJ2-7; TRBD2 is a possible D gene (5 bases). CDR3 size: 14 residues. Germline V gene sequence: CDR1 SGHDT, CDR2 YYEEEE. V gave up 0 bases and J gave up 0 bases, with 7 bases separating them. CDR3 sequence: CASSLAGSSYEQYF. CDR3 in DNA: TGTGCCAGCAGCTTGGCGGGGAGCTCCTACGAGCAGTACTTC.

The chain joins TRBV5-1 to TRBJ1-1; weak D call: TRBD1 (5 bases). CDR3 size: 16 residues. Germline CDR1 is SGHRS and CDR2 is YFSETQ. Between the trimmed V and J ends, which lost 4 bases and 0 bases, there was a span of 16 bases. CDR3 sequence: CASSPGEGRMNTEAFF. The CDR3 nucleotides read TGCGCCAGCAGCCCCGGGGAGGGGAGGATGAACACTGAAGCTTTCTTT.

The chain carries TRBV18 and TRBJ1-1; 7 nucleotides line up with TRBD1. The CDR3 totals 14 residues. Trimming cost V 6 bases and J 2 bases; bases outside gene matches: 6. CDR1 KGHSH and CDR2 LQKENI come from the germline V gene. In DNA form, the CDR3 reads TGTGCCAGCTCCCCCAGGGACAGTAACACTGAAGCTTTCTTT. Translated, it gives CASSPRDSNTEAFF.

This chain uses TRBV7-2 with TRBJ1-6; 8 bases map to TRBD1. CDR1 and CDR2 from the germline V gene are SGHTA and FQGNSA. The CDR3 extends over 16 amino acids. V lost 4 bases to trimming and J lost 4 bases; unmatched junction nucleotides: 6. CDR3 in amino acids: CASSSPGQEYNSPLHF. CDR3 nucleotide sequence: TGTGCCAGCAGCTCGCCGGGACAGGAGTATAATTCACCCCTCCACTTT. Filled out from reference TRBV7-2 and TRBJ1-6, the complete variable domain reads GAGVSQSPSNKVTEKGKDVELRCDPISGHTALYWYRQSLGQGLEFLIYFQGNSAPDKSGLPSDRFSAERTGGSVSTLTIQRTQQEDSAVYLCASSSPGQEYNSPLHFGNGTRLTVT.

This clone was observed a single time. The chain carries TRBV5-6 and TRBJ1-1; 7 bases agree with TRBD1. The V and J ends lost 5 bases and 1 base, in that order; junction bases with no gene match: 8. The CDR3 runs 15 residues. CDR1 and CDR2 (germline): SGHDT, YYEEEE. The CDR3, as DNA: TGTGCCAGCAGTTACCCCCCAGGGGGGAACACTGAAGCTTTCTTT. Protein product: CASSYPPGGNTEAFF.

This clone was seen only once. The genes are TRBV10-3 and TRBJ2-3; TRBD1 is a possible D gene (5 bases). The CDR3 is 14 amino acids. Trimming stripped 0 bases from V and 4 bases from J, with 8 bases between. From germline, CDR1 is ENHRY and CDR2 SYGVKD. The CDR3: CAISESRGSDTQYF. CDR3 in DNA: TGTGCCATCAGTGAGTCAAGGGGCTCAGATACGCAGTATTTT.

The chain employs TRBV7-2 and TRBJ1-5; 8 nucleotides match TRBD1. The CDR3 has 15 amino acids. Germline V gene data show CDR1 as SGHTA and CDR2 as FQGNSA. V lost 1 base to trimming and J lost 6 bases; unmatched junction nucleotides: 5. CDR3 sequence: CASSLGPGGFQPQHF. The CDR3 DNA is TGTGCCAGCAGCTTAGGCCCAGGGGGCTTTCAGCCCCAGCATTTT.

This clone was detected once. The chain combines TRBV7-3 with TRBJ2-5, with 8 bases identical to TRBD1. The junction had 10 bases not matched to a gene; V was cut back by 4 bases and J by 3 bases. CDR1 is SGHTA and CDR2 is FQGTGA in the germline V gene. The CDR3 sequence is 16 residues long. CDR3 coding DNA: TGTGCCAGCAGCTATAGACCAGGGGGCGGGAAAGAGACCCAGTACTTC. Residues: CASSYRPGGGKETQYF.

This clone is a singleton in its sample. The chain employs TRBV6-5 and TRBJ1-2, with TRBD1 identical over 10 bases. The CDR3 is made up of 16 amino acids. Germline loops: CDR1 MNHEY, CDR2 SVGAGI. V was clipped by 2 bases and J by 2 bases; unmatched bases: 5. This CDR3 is CASSYVGQGPNYGYTF. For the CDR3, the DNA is TGTGCCAGCAGTTACGTGGGACAGGGGCCCAACTATGGCTACACCTTC.

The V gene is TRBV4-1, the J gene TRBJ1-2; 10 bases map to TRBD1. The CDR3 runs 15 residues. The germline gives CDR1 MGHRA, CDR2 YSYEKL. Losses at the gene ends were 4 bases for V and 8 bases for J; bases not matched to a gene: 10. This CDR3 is CASSLRDRGGGGYTF. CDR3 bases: TGCGCCAGCAGCCTGAGGGACAGGGGAGGAGGGGGCTACACCTTC.

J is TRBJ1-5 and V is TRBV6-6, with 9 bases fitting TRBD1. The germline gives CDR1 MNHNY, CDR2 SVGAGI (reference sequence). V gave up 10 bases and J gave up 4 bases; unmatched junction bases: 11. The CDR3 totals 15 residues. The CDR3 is CATDTGTGSNQPQHF. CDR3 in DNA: TGTGCCACCGACACCGGGACAGGGTCGAATCAGCCCCAGCATTTT.

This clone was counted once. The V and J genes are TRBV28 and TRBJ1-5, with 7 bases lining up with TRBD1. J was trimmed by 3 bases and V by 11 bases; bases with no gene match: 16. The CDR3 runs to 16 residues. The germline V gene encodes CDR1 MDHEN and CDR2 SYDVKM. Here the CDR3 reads CAVLGGGIGNNQPQHF. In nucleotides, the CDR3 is TGTGCCGTTCTTGGAGGGGGCATTGGAAACAATCAGCCCCAGCATTTT.

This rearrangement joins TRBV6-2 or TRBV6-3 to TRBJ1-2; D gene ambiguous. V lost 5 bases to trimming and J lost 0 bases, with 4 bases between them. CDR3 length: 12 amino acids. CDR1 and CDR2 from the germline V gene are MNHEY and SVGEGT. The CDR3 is CASSQANYGYTF. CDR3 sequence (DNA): TGTGCCAGCAGTCAGGCTAACTATGGCTACACCTTC.

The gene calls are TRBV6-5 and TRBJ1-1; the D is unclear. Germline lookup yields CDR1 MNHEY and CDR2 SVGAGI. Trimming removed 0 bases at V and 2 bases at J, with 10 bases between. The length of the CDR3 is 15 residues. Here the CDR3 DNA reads TGTGCCAGCAGTTACTCCAGGAAGTTCAACACTGAAGCTTTCTTT. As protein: CASSYSRKFNTEAFF.

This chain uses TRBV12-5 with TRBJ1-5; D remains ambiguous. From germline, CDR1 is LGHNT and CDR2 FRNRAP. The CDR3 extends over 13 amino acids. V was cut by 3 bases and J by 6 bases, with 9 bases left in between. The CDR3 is CASGFAGGQPQHF. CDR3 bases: TGTGCTAGTGGTTTCGCGGGTGGTCAGCCCCAGCATTTT. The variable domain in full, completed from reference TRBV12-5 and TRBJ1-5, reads DARVTQTPRHKVTEMGQEVTMRCQPILGHNTVFWYRQTMMQGLELLAYFRNRAPLDDSGMPKDRFSAEMPDATLATLKIQPSEPRDSAVYFCASGFAGGQPQHFGDGTRLSIL.